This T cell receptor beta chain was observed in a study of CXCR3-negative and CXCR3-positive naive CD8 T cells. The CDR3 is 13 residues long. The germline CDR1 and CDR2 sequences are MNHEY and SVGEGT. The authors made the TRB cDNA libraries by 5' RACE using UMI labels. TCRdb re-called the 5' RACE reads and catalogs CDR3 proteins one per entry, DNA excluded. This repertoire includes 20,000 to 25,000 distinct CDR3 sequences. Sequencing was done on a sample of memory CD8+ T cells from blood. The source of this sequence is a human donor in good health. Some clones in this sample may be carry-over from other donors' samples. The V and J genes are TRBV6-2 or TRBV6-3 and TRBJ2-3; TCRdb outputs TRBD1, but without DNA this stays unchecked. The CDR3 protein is CASSYRETDTQYF.